What follows are 32 T cell receptor beta chains derived from one specimen sequenced in a study of cytomegalovirus exposure and HLA in healthy donors. The PCR used 60 Vbeta and 13 Jbeta primers. Only in-frame clones appear in the TCRdb table, and some are missing; sequencing was by immunoSEQ multiplex PCR. The sample records 250,000 or so clones, 85% being singletons. The source material was PBMCs. The receptors were sampled from a human donor in good health.

V gene TRBV27 combines with J gene TRBJ1-2; D is perhaps TRBD1 (6 bases). The length of the CDR3 is 14 residues. The V end lost 6 bases, the J end lost 5 bases, and 16 bases lay between the germline ends. Germline V CDR1 and CDR2: MNHEY, SMNVEV (reference sequence). CDR3 amino acids: CASSTDRLGYGYTF. CDR3 in DNA: TGTGCCAGCAGCACCGACAGGTTGGGATATGGCTACACCTTC.

The CDR3 DNA follows: TGTGCCAGCAGTTTGGGGCAGGGAGGGGCTGGAAACACCATATATTTT. Residues: CASSLGQGGAGNTIYF. This chain connects TRBV6-6 to TRBJ1-3, with D tentatively TRBD1 (5 bases). The CDR3 contains 16 residues. Germline V gene lookup returns CDR1 MNHNY and CDR2 SVGAGI (reference sequence). Trimming left V 4 bases short and J 2 bases short, with 15 bases between.

The genes are TRBV10-1 and TRBJ1-2; 7 bases are a match to TRBD1. The CDR3 consists of 17 residues. Germline V gene lookup returns CDR1 WNHNN and CDR2 SYGVQD (reference sequence). Losses at the gene ends were 7 bases for V and 0 bases for J; bases not matched to a gene: 14. The chain's CDR3 is CASTYPRTGNPNYGYTF. CDR3 nucleotides: TGCGCCAGCACCTATCCACGGACAGGCAACCCTAACTATGGCTACACCTTC.

The V and J genes are TRBV9 and TRBJ1-3, with D possibly matching TRBD1 (5 bases). The CDR3 is made up of 16 amino acids. With 2 bases removed from V and 0 bases from J, the gap between germline ends came to 12 bases. Germline assignment: CDR1 SGDLS and CDR2 YYNGEE. CDR3 in amino acids: CASSVEGRLSGNTIYF. The CDR3 DNA sequence: TGTGCCAGCAGCGTGGAGGGACGGCTCTCTGGAAACACCATATATTTT.

The chain joins TRBV7-9 to TRBJ2-1, with TRBD1 matching 8 bases. Germline values: CDR1 SEHNR, CDR2 FQNEAQ (reference sequence). The junction had 8 bases not matched to a gene; V was cut back by 5 bases and J by 5 bases. The CDR3 contains 15 residues. CDR3 protein: CASSLDRDLDNEQFF. CDR3 nucleotides: TGTGCCAGCAGCCTGGACAGGGATCTGGACAATGAGCAGTTCTTC. Full variable domain (remainder filled in from reference TRBV7-9 and TRBJ2-1): DTGVSQNPRHKITKRGQNVTFRCDPISEHNRLYWYRQTLGQGPEFLTYFQNEAQLEKSRLLSDRFSAERPKGSFSTLEIQRTEQGDSAMYLCASSLDRDLDNEQFFGPGTRLTVL.

The chain recombines TRBV25-1 with TRBJ1-4; D may be TRBD1 (6 bases). Looked up from germline, CDR1 is MGHDK and CDR2 is SYGVNS. This CDR3 is 17 amino acids long. Trimming took 4 bases from V and 7 from J, leaving 22 bases between them. The CDR3 protein is CASSARGYGVKFEKLFF. The CDR3, as DNA: TGTGCCAGCAGTGCCAGGGGTTACGGCGTCAAGTTTGAAAAACTGTTTTTT. Complete variable domain (other parts from reference TRBV25-1 and TRBJ1-4): EADIYQTPRYLVIGTGKKITLECSQTMGHDKMYWYQQDPGMELHLIHYSYGVNSTEKGDLSSESTVSRIRTEHFPLTLESARPSHTSQYLCASSARGYGVKFEKLFFGSGTQLSVL.

In its sample, this clone was seen a few times. The chain is built from TRBV18 and TRBJ2-7; 7 nucleotides align to TRBD1. Germline CDR1 reads KGHSH; CDR2 reads LQKENI. This CDR3 contains 16 residues. The ends lost 4 bases at V and 0 bases at J; junction bases unmatched: 9. This CDR3 is CASSQADRALSYEQYF. In nucleotides, the CDR3 is TGTGCCAGCTCACAAGCCGACAGGGCCCTCTCCTACGAGCAGTACTTC.

The chain has TRBV4-2 and TRBJ2-1; D ambiguous. Germline CDR1 reads LGHNA; CDR2 reads YNFKEQ. The V gene lost 0 bases and the J gene lost 4 bases, with 10 bases spanning the gap. This CDR3 has 15 amino acids. CDR3 sequence reads: CASSQDTATYNEQFF. CDR3 sequence (DNA): TGTGCCAGCAGCCAAGATACGGCGACTTACAATGAGCAGTTCTTC.

The rearrangement uses TRBV14 and TRBJ2-3; 10 bases map to TRBD2. Germline assignment: CDR1 SGHDN and CDR2 FVKESK. This CDR3 spans 17 amino acids. With V trimmed by 3 bases and J by 3 bases, 9 bases remained unmatched. The CDR3 DNA reads TGTGCCAGCAGCCAGGAGCTAGCGGGAGTGTGGACAGATACGCAGTATTTT. Translating gives CASSQELAGVWTDTQYF. The entire variable domain, with the rest obtained from reference TRBV14 and TRBJ2-3, is as follows: EAGVTQFPSHSVIEKGQTVTLRCDPISGHDNLYWYRRVMGKEIKFLLHFVKESKQDESGMPNNRFLAERTGGTYSTLKVQPAELEDSGVYFCASSQELAGVWTDTQYFGPGTRLTVL.

This clone has a single count. The CDR3 sequence: CASSKTGGTYEQYF. DNA of the CDR3: TGTGCCAGCAGCAAGACAGGGGGCACCTACGAGCAGTACTTC. The V and J genes are TRBV13 and TRBJ2-7; 10 nucleotides align to TRBD1. The ends lost 5 bases at V and 2 bases at J; junction bases unmatched: 3. This CDR3 is built from 14 residues. Germline CDR1 PRHDT, CDR2 FYEKMQ (reference sequence).

This chain joins TRBV7-9 and TRBJ2-3; weak D call: TRBD1 (6 bases). Trimming shortened V by 4 bases and J by 3 bases, and 14 bases separated the two germline ends. CDR3 size: 15 residues. Looked up from germline, CDR1 is SEHNR and CDR2 is FQNEAQ (reference sequence). The CDR3 is CASSSTGQLTDTQYF. The CDR3 DNA follows: TGTGCCAGCAGCTCAACGGGACAACTGACAGATACGCAGTATTTT.

CDR3 nucleotide sequence: TGTGCCAGCAGTCGGGCTAGCGGGAGTATATACGAGCAGTACTTC. Translated, it gives CASSRASGSIYEQYF. The rearrangement joins TRBV14 to TRBJ2-7; 10 bases line up with TRBD2. Unmatched junction bases numbered 9, after V lost 6 bases and J lost 4 bases. The CDR3 is 15 residues long. In germline, CDR1 is SGHDN, CDR2 FVKESK. Filled out from reference TRBV14 and TRBJ2-7, the complete variable domain reads EAGVTQFPSHSVIEKGQTVTLRCDPISGHDNLYWYRRVMGKEIKFLLHFVKESKQDESGMPNNRFLAERTGGTYSTLKVQPAELEDSGVYFCASSRASGSIYEQYFGPGTRLTVT.

The chain is built from TRBV7-9 and TRBJ1-3, with D possibly TRBD1 on 5 matching bases. The CDR3 is 15 residues long. Germline V gene lookup returns CDR1 SEHNR and CDR2 FQNEAQ (reference sequence). The V end was cut by 5 bases, the J end by 4 bases, with 15 bases between. CDR3 DNA sequence: TGTGCCAGCAGCCCGACGACAGAGAGAGGAAACACCATATATTTT. As protein: CASSPTTERGNTIYF. The variable domain in full, with the rest retrieved from reference TRBV7-9 and TRBJ1-3, is DTGVSQNPRHKITKRGQNVTFRCDPISEHNRLYWYRQTLGQGPEFLTYFQNEAQLEKSRLLSDRFSAERPKGSFSTLEIQRTEQGDSAMYLCASSPTTERGNTIYFGEGSWLTVV.

The chain recombines TRBV19 with TRBJ1-5; TRBD1 aligns across 9 bases. The CDR3 extends over 17 amino acids. V trimming: 5 bases; J trimming: 0 bases; junction bases outside the gene matches: 8. CDR1 is LNHDA, CDR2 SQIVND, per germline (reference sequence). As DNA, the CDR3 is TGTGCCAGTAGTCCGGACAGGGGATTCTATAGCAATCAGCCCCAGCATTTT. Translated, it gives CASSPDRGFYSNQPQHF.

This chain uses TRBV4-1 with TRBJ2-5; the match to TRBD2 covers 7 bases. J was trimmed by 5 bases and V by 4 bases; bases with no gene match: 13. This CDR3 is 16 amino acids long. In germline, CDR1 is MGHRA, CDR2 YSYEKL. Written as DNA, the CDR3 is TGCGCCAGCAGCCCCGTGGGGCGGGAGTCGGAGGAGACCCAGTACTTC. This codes for CASSPVGRESEETQYF.

The rearrangement uses TRBV11-3 and TRBJ2-1; 14 positions match TRBD2. Germline CDR1 reads SGHNT; CDR2 reads YENEEA. J was trimmed by 3 bases and V by 5 bases; bases with no gene match: 6. The CDR3 runs 17 residues. CDR3 sequence (DNA): TGTGCCAGCAGCCAACGACTAGCGGGAGGGGACTACAATGAGCAGTTCTTC. Residues: CASSQRLAGGDYNEQFF.

This chain links TRBV18 with TRBJ2-1, with 7 bases matching TRBD2. Trimming took 3 bases from V and 7 from J; bases not matched to a gene: 6. From germline, CDR1 is KGHSH and CDR2 LQKENI. The length of the CDR3 is 14 residues. The CDR3 coding sequence is TGTGCCAGCTCACCCCCTAGCGGACATAATGAGCAGTTCTTC. Residues: CASSPPSGHNEQFF.

CDR3 sequence: CASSYSGEQFF. The CDR3, as DNA: TGTGCCAGCAGTTACAGCGGTGAGCAGTTCTTC. The chain joins TRBV2 to TRBJ2-1; tentatively, D is TRBD2 (5 bases). The CDR3 length is 11 residues. V was pared by 5 bases and J by 9 bases, with 8 bases between. The V gene's germline CDR1 is SNHLY and CDR2 FYNNEI.

The chain recombines TRBV5-4 with TRBJ2-3; 7 bases map to TRBD1. There are 14 residues in the CDR3. V shed 4 bases, J shed 3 bases, and the junction held 5 bases outside the gene matches. Germline assignment: CDR1 SGHNT and CDR2 YYREEE (reference sequence). CDR3 DNA: TGTGCCAGCAGCACAAAACAGGGGACAGATACGCAGTATTTT. Amino acids: CASSTKQGTDTQYF.

This sequence joins TRBV5-1 and TRBJ2-7, with TRBD2 matching over 15 bases. Germline V gene sequence: CDR1 SGHRS, CDR2 YFSETQ. V was clipped by 4 bases and J by 4 bases; unmatched bases: 3. The CDR3 covers 15 residues. The CDR3 nucleotides are TGCGCCAGCAGCACGGGACTAGCGGGAGGTTACGAGCAGTACTTC. Translation gives CASSTGLAGGYEQYF.

CDR3 protein: CASVLRNTIYF. In nucleotides, the CDR3 is TGTGCCAGCGTACTGAGAAACACCATATATTTT. The chain links TRBV2 to TRBJ1-3; D gene uncertain. Germline loops: CDR1 SNHLY, CDR2 FYNNEI. This CDR3 contains 11 residues. Deletions cut 8 bases from V and 5 bases from J, with 7 bases between.

This clone was detected only once. The rearrangement joins TRBV5-4 to TRBJ1-2, with TRBD1 matching 9 bases. CDR3 size: 14 residues. The germline gives CDR1 SGHNT, CDR2 YYREEE (reference sequence). V shed 4 bases and J 4 bases; nucleotides not matched to a gene: 5. Here the CDR3 DNA reads TGTGCCAGCAGCGAAGGACAGGGGTCCTATGGCTACACCTTC. Translation: CASSEGQGSYGYTF.

The V gene is TRBV9, the J gene TRBJ2-1; 10 nucleotides agree with TRBD2. The CDR3 runs to 17 residues. Germline lookup yields CDR1 SGDLS and CDR2 YYNGEE. Trimming removed 3 bases from V and 3 bases from J; junction bases left unmatched: 9. Here the CDR3 DNA reads TGTGCCAGCAGCGCCCGACTAGCGGGTAGGCTCTACAATGAGCAGTTCTTC. It encodes CASSARLAGRLYNEQFF.

The J gene is TRBJ1-1, the V gene TRBV28, with a weak D call TRBD1 (6 bases). The germline V and J ends were trimmed by 7 bases and 6 bases, with 12 bases remaining between them. The CDR3 spans 12 residues. CDR1 is MDHEN and CDR2 is SYDVKM in the germline V gene. The CDR3 spells CASTSDRSEAFF. The CDR3 coding sequence is TGTGCCAGCACCTCCGACAGGTCTGAAGCTTTCTTT. The full variable domain, rest sourced from reference TRBV28 and TRBJ1-1, is DVKVTQSSRYLVKRTGEKVFLECVQDMDHENMFWYRQDPGLGLRLIYFSYDVKMKEKGDIPEGYSVSREKKERFSLILESASTNQTSMYLCASTSDRSEAFFGQGTRLTVV.

This sequence joins TRBV10-1 and TRBJ1-5, with TRBD1 matching over 7 bases. Per germline, CDR1 WNHNN and CDR2 SYGVQD (reference sequence). The length of the CDR3 is 15 residues. V was clipped by 7 bases and J by 1 base; unmatched bases: 7. CDR3 nucleotide sequence: TGCGCCAGCACTACGGACAGGAGGAGCAATCAGCCCCAGCATTTT. It codes for CASTTDRRSNQPQHF.

The V gene is TRBV7-9, the J gene TRBJ2-7, with 7 positions matching TRBD1. Germline values: CDR1 SEHNR, CDR2 FQNEAQ (reference sequence). After removal of 5 bases from V and 0 bases from J, the junction contained 4 bases not matched to a gene. The CDR3 runs 14 residues. CDR3 sequence reads: CASSRTGASYEQYF. CDR3 DNA sequence: TGTGCCAGCAGCCGAACAGGGGCCTCCTACGAGCAGTACTTC. The variable domain in full, completed from reference TRBV7-9 and TRBJ2-7, reads DTGVSQNPRHKITKRGQNVTFRCDPISEHNRLYWYRQTLGQGPEFLTYFQNEAQLEKSRLLSDRFSAERPKGSFSTLEIQRTEQGDSAMYLCASSRTGASYEQYFGPGTRLTVT.

The genes are TRBV9 and TRBJ1-1, with D maybe TRBD1 (6 bases). Germline CDR1 is SGDLS and CDR2 is YYNGEE. V shed 0 bases and J shed 7 bases, with 13 bases lying between them. CDR3 length: 14 amino acids. CDR3 DNA: TGTGCCAGCAGCGTAGTTCGGGGGGCAGGTGAAGCTTTCTTT. Protein sequence: CASSVVRGAGEAFF.

The chain couples TRBV19 to TRBJ2-7, with TRBD2 as a possible D gene (6 bases). The CDR3 length is 12 residues. V lost 6 bases, J lost 5 bases, and 11 bases lay in between. Germline V lookup: CDR1 LNHDA, CDR2 SQIVND (reference sequence). The chain's CDR3 is CASRAGLNEQYF. For the CDR3, the DNA is TGTGCCAGTAGGGCCGGACTAAACGAGCAGTACTTC.

The genes are TRBV6-5 and TRBJ1-5; maybe TRBD1 (6 bases). Trimming stripped 6 bases from V and 10 bases from J, with 16 bases between. This CDR3 is 13 amino acids long. The germline gives CDR1 MNHEY, CDR2 SVGAGI. In DNA form, the CDR3 reads TGTGCCAGCAGAGGGGGAAGCGGGGGACCCCAGCATTTT. Its protein product is CASRGGSGGPQHF.

The rearrangement joins TRBV5-4 to TRBJ1-1; D not certain. The germline V gene encodes CDR1 SGHNT and CDR2 YYREEE (reference sequence). This CDR3 comprises 14 residues. V lost 4 bases and J lost 0, with 10 bases in between. The CDR3 sequence is CASSAETLNTEAFF. CDR3 coding DNA: TGTGCCAGCAGCGCGGAGACCTTGAACACTGAAGCTTTCTTT.

This chain uses TRBV4-1 with TRBJ2-7; D may be TRBD1 (5 bases). The V end was cut by 2 bases, the J end by 0 bases, with 17 bases between. The CDR3 is made up of 17 amino acids. In germline, CDR1 is MGHRA, CDR2 YSYEKL. The CDR3 region is CASSQLPYRIYSYEQYF. The CDR3 region has the DNA TGCGCCAGCAGCCAATTACCGTACAGGATCTACTCCTACGAGCAGTACTTC.

The CDR3 DNA follows: TGCGCCAGCAGCTCACTAGCGGGAGACGTCTATGAGCAGTTCTTC. This sequence encodes CASSSLAGDVYEQFF. The chain combines TRBV4-1 with TRBJ2-1; TRBD2 matches at 11 bases. Germline loops: CDR1 MGHRA, CDR2 YSYEKL. There are 15 residues in the CDR3. V was clipped by 5 bases and J by 8 bases; unmatched bases: 8.